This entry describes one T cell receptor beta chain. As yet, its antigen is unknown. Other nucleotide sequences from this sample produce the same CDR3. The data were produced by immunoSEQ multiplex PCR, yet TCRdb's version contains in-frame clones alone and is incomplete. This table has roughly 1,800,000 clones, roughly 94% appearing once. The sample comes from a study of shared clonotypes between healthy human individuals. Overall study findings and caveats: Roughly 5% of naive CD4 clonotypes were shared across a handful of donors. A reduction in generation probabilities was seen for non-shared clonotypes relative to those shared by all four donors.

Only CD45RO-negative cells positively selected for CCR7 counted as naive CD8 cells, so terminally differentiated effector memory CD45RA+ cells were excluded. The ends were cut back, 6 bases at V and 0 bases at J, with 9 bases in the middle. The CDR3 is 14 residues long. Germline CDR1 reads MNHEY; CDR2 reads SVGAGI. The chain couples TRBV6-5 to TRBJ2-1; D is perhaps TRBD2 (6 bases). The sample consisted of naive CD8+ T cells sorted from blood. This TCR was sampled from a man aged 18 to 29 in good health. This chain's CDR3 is CASSPGLSYNEQFF. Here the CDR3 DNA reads TGTGCCAGCAGCCCGGGACTCTCCTACAATGAGCAGTTCTTC.